A single sample is the source of the 28 T cell receptor beta chains below, sequenced in a study of CD8+ T cells in alopecia areata. Extraction and reverse transcription of RNA yielded cDNA as the sequencing template. Measured with immunoSEQ multiplex PCR; TCRdb has only the in-frame clones, and not every one. The repertoire holds roughly 180,000 clones, with approximately 50% as singletons. The treatment: oral pan-JAK inhibitor, 5-10 mg twice daily. Sequenced material: CD8+ T cells sorted from blood, taken at roughly week 53, from a patient treated with tofacitinib. All receptors come from a human donor with alopecia areata.

CDR3 protein: CASSLGRAQLSDEQYF. CDR3 nucleotide sequence: TGTGCCAGCAGCTTAGGGAGGGCGCAACTGTCGGACGAGCAGTACTTC. The V call is TRBV11-2, the J call TRBJ2-7; D might be TRBD2 (6 bases). Trimming took off 1 base at V and 5 bases at J, with 18 bases between the two ends. There are 16 residues in the CDR3. CDR1 and CDR2 from the germline V gene are SGHAT and FQNNGV. Variable domain in full (rest from reference TRBV11-2 and TRBJ2-7): EAGVAQSPRYKIIEKRQSVAFWCNPISGHATLYWYQQILGQGPKLLIQFQNNGVVDDSQLPKDRFSAERLKGVDSTLKIQPAKLEDSAVYLCASSLGRAQLSDEQYFGPGTRLTVT.

The table lists this clone with a count of one. The chain is built from TRBV11-2 and TRBJ2-6; tentatively, D is TRBD1 (6 bases). The CDR3 has 17 amino acids. Trimming shortened V by 4 bases and J by 0 bases, and 13 bases separated the two germline ends. In germline, CDR1 is SGHAT, CDR2 FQNNGV. CDR3 nucleotide sequence: TGTGCCAGCAGCTCCTATATGGACAGCTCTGGGGCCAACGTCCTGACTTTC. Protein product: CASSSYMDSSGANVLTF.

The V call is TRBV12-5, the J call TRBJ2-3; 16 nucleotides match TRBD2. V lost 0 bases, J lost 6 bases, and 0 bases stayed unmatched. This CDR3 comprises 16 residues. CDR1 and CDR2 (germline): LGHNT, FRNRAP. This CDR3 is CASGLVGLAGGDTQYF. The CDR3 DNA sequence: TGTGCTAGTGGTTTGGTGGGACTAGCGGGGGGGGATACGCAGTATTTT. Full variable domain (missing parts from reference TRBV12-5 and TRBJ2-3): DARVTQTPRHKVTEMGQEVTMRCQPILGHNTVFWYRQTMMQGLELLAYFRNRAPLDDSGMPKDRFSAEMPDATLATLKIQPSEPRDSAVYFCASGLVGLAGGDTQYFGPGTRLTVL.

This clone has more than one count but fewer than ten. The V gene is TRBV29-1, the J gene TRBJ1-6; D may be TRBD1 (5 bases). CDR1 and CDR2 from the germline V gene are SQVTM and ANQGSEA. Trimming pared 6 bases from V and 7 bases from J, leaving 13 bases between. The CDR3 sequence is 13 residues long. The CDR3 spells CSVSQGINSPLHF. The CDR3 nucleotides read TGCAGCGTGTCCCAGGGCATAAATTCACCCCTCCACTTT.

The chain is built from TRBV27 and TRBJ2-1; perhaps D is TRBD1 or TRBD2 (5 bases each). The CDR3 totals 15 residues. V lost 5 bases to trimming and J lost 7 bases, with 18 bases between them. Germline loops: CDR1 MNHEY, CDR2 SMNVEV (reference sequence). CDR3 DNA: TGTGCCAGCAGTGATCGGGACCCAGGTCGGAATGAGCAGTTCTTC. Protein: CASSDRDPGRNEQFF.

The chain links TRBV5-6 to TRBJ2-1; 9 bases agree with TRBD1. V gave up 0 bases and J gave up 5 bases; unmatched junction bases: 3. CDR3 length equals 15 residues. CDR1 is SGHDT and CDR2 is YYEEEE in the germline V gene. This chain's CDR3 is CASSLDRGQNNEQFF. The CDR3 DNA reads as TGTGCCAGCAGCTTGGACAGGGGGCAAAACAATGAGCAGTTCTTC.

The V gene is TRBV19, the J gene TRBJ2-7; tentatively, D is TRBD1 (5 bases). The V gene's germline CDR1 is LNHDA and CDR2 SQIVND (reference sequence). The germline V and J ends were trimmed by 6 bases and 0 bases, with 15 bases remaining between them. The CDR3 runs to 15 residues. The CDR3 DNA reads TGTGCCAGTAGCTTGCGACAGAAGAGCTCCTACGAGCAGTACTTC. Its translation is CASSLRQKSSYEQYF. Complete variable domain (other parts from reference TRBV19 and TRBJ2-7): DGGITQSPKYLFRKEGQNVTLSCEQNLNHDAMYWYRQDPGQGLRLIYYSQIVNDFQKGDIAEGYSVSREKKESFPLTVTSAQKNPTAFYLCASSLRQKSSYEQYFGPGTRLTVT.

In this sample, this clone turned up a few times. V is TRBV27 and J is TRBJ2-3; 7 nucleotides align to TRBD2. The V segment lost 9 bases and the J segment 6 bases; nucleotides outside the gene matches: 3. The CDR3 runs 11 residues. The V gene's germline CDR1 is MNHEY and CDR2 SMNVEV (reference sequence). The DNA for the CDR3 is TGTGCCAGGGGGGGAGGGGATACGCAGTATTTT. Translation gives CARGGGDTQYF.

J is TRBJ2-1 and V is TRBV5-4, with a tentative D call TRBD2 (5 bases). Trimming shortened V by 10 bases and J by 1 base, and 9 bases separated the two germline ends. The CDR3 sequence is 12 residues long. Germline-derived CDR1 and CDR2 are SGHNT and YYREEE (reference sequence). CDR3 sequence (DNA): TGTGCCTTGAGAGGGTCCTACAATGAGCAGTTCTTC. Amino acid sequence: CALRGSYNEQFF.

Turning to this clone: The sample carries other DNA sequences with the same CDR3. The chain has TRBV5-1 and TRBJ2-5; D remains unclear. Germline V gene lookup returns CDR1 SGHRS and CDR2 YFSETQ. V was cut by 4 bases and J by 5 bases, with 12 bases left in between. This CDR3 is 13 amino acids long. The chain's CDR3 is CASSPGPGETQYF. The CDR3 DNA follows: TGCGCCAGCAGCCCCGGTCCCGGGGAGACCCAGTACTTC.

The chain recombines TRBV11-1 with TRBJ1-5; D might be TRBD1 (6 bases). CDR1 and CDR2 (germline): SGHAT, FQDESV (reference sequence). The CDR3 is 13 amino acids. V was trimmed by 9 bases and J by 4 bases, leaving 13 bases between them. CDR3: CASSLGQNQPQHF. CDR3 DNA: TGTGCCAGTTCCCTCGGACAGAATCAGCCCCAGCATTTT.

V gene TRBV2 combines with J gene TRBJ1-5, with D possibly TRBD1 on 5 matching bases. This CDR3 spans 13 amino acids. From germline, CDR1 is SNHLY and CDR2 FYNNEI. The ends were cut back, 9 bases at V and 0 bases at J, with 9 bases in the middle. CDR3 loop: CASLDNSNQPQHF. The CDR3 DNA is TGTGCCAGTTTGGACAATAGCAATCAGCCCCAGCATTTT.

The genes are TRBV10-1 and TRBJ2-1; TRBD2 matches 7 bases. With V trimmed by 5 bases and J by 9 bases, 10 bases remained unmatched. The CDR3 consists of 14 residues. Per the germline V gene, CDR1 is WNHNN and CDR2 is SYGVQD (reference sequence). CDR3 residues: CASSTTGLGSEQFF. DNA for the CDR3: TGCGCCAGCAGTACCACCGGACTAGGCAGTGAGCAGTTCTTC.

This clone appeared a few times. This rearrangement joins TRBV29-1 to TRBJ1-2; possible D gene TRBD1, 5 bases. The CDR3 sequence is 16 residues long. V lost 2 bases, J lost 7 bases, and 23 bases lay in between. The germline V gene encodes CDR1 SQVTM and CDR2 ANQGSEA. The CDR3 spells CSVESRGRRGVAGYTF. The CDR3 DNA follows: TGCAGCGTTGAAAGCCGGGGCCGCCGGGGGGTTGCTGGCTACACCTTC.

At least ten counts were recorded for this clone. CDR3 region: CASGLAILNQPQHF. The CDR3 DNA reads TGTGCTAGTGGTTTGGCGATTCTTAATCAGCCCCAGCATTTT. This rearrangement joins TRBV12-5 to TRBJ1-5; D gene ambiguous. This CDR3 comprises 14 residues. V dropped 1 base and J dropped 4 bases, with 8 bases sitting between them. Per the germline V gene, CDR1 is LGHNT and CDR2 is FRNRAP.

CDR3 bases: TGTGCCTGGAGTTTACAGGGATACAATCAGCCCCAGCATTTT. This codes for CAWSLQGYNQPQHF. The chain has TRBV30 and TRBJ1-5; weak D call: TRBD1 (6 bases). The CDR3 has 14 amino acids. Germline V gene sequence: CDR1 GTSNPN, CDR2 SVGIG (reference sequence). V lost 2 bases and J lost 3, with 11 bases in between.

The rearrangement uses TRBV27 and TRBJ2-5; possibly TRBD2 for D (5 bases). The CDR3 contains 15 residues. V gave up 4 bases and J gave up 5 bases, with 17 bases separating them. Germline CDR1 MNHEY, CDR2 SMNVEV (reference sequence). CDR3 amino acids: CASSSLESRGETQYF. In nucleotides, the CDR3 is TGTGCCAGCAGTTCCCTAGAGTCCCGCGGGGAGACCCAGTACTTC.

The V call is TRBV30, the J call TRBJ1-2; D call uncertain. The CDR3 covers 14 residues. The germline V and J ends were trimmed by 4 bases and 8 bases, with 20 bases remaining between them. Germline V gene data show CDR1 as GTSNPN and CDR2 as SVGIG (reference sequence). This chain's CDR3 is CAWTLTSSREGYTF. CDR3 DNA sequence: TGTGCCTGGACCTTAACGTCATCAAGGGAGGGCTACACCTTC. The complete variable domain, with remaining parts taken from reference TRBV30 and TRBJ1-2, reads SQTIHQWPATLVQPVGSPLSLECTVEGTSNPNLYWYRQAAGRGLQLLFYSVGIGQISSEVPQNLSASRPQDRQFILSSKKLLLSDSGFYLCAWTLTSSREGYTFGSGTRLTVV.

The gene calls are TRBV15 and TRBJ2-7, with 9 bases identical to TRBD1. This CDR3 comprises 15 residues. V gave up 4 bases and J gave up 4 bases; unmatched junction bases: 8. Germline loops: CDR1 LNHNV, CDR2 YYDKDF (reference sequence). DNA for the CDR3: TGTGCCACCAGCACCCCGGGACAGGGTTGGTACGAGCAGTACTTC. Its translation is CATSTPGQGWYEQYF.

There are a few counts of this clone. Other DNA sequences in this specimen translate into the identical CDR3. The J gene is TRBJ2-7, the V gene TRBV29-1, with D possibly TRBD1 on 7 matching bases. The V end was cut by 6 bases, the J end by 7 bases, with 13 bases between. Germline assignment: CDR1 SQVTM and CDR2 ANQGSEA. The CDR3 consists of 11 residues. CDR3 region: CSVGGGREQYF. The DNA of the CDR3 is TGCAGCGTCGGAGGGGGCCGGGAGCAGTACTTC.

The V gene is TRBV27, the J gene TRBJ1-1, with D possibly TRBD1 on 5 matching bases. The germline V and J ends were trimmed by 5 bases and 5 bases, with 18 bases remaining between them. This CDR3 has 15 amino acids. Germline lookup yields CDR1 MNHEY and CDR2 SMNVEV (reference sequence). CDR3 amino acids: CASSPTRRAGTEAFF. The CDR3 DNA reads as TGTGCCAGCAGTCCTACCCGGAGGGCAGGGACTGAAGCTTTCTTT.

The chain combines TRBV10-3 with TRBJ2-1; D perhaps matches TRBD1 (5 bases). CDR3 size: 14 residues. Trimming pared 0 bases from V and 8 bases from J, leaving 11 bases between. Germline-derived CDR1 and CDR2 are ENHRY and SYGVKD. The CDR3: CAISESSRVDEQFF. The CDR3, as DNA: TGTGCCATCAGTGAGTCATCCAGGGTCGATGAGCAGTTCTTC.

The V and J genes are TRBV7-9 and TRBJ1-2; D uncertain. Germline V CDR1 and CDR2: SEHNR, FQNEAQ (reference sequence). The germline V and J ends were trimmed by 2 bases and 4 bases, with 5 bases remaining between them. The CDR3 totals 12 residues. The CDR3 sequence is CASSLSPYGYTF. Here the CDR3 DNA reads TGTGCCAGCAGCTTATCGCCCTATGGCTACACCTTC.

The chain employs TRBV27 and TRBJ1-6; the D is unclear. This CDR3 is 12 amino acids long. Germline-derived CDR1 and CDR2 are MNHEY and SMNVEV (reference sequence). V gave up 3 bases and J gave up 7 bases, with 4 bases separating them. The CDR3 nucleotides read TGTGCCAGCAGTTTTTGGAATTCACCCCTCCACTTT. Residues: CASSFWNSPLHF.

The V and J genes are TRBV30 and TRBJ1-2; TRBD1 matches at 11 bases. With 5 bases clipped from V and 7 bases from J, the junction kept 6 bases outside the gene matches. The CDR3 spans 13 residues. From germline, CDR1 is GTSNPN and CDR2 SVGIG (reference sequence). This CDR3 is CAWGTGGLSGYTF. CDR3 sequence (DNA): TGTGCCTGGGGGACAGGGGGGTTAAGTGGCTACACCTTC. Filled out from reference TRBV30 and TRBJ1-2, the complete variable domain reads SQTIHQWPATLVQPVGSPLSLECTVEGTSNPNLYWYRQAAGRGLQLLFYSVGIGQISSEVPQNLSASRPQDRQFILSSKKLLLSDSGFYLCAWGTGGLSGYTFGSGTRLTVV.

In its sample, this clone was seen a few times. The chain has TRBV4-2 and TRBJ2-5; TRBD2 matches at 16 bases. Germline V lookup: CDR1 LGHNA, CDR2 YNFKEQ. The V gene end was trimmed by 4 bases and the J gene end by 3 bases; junction bases not matched to a gene: 2. This CDR3 is built from 16 residues. In nucleotides, the CDR3 is TGTGCCAGCAGCCCAGGGACTAGCGGGGGGGAAGAGACCCAGTACTTC. Translated: CASSPGTSGGEETQYF.

V gene TRBV11-2 combines with J gene TRBJ2-1, with D perhaps being TRBD1 or TRBD2 (5 bases each). Trimming removed 3 bases from V and 10 bases from J, with 10 bases in between. The length of the CDR3 is 12 residues. CDR1 is SGHAT, CDR2 FQNNGV, per germline. The CDR3 spells CASSFQGDEQFF. The CDR3 coding sequence is TGTGCCAGCAGCTTCCAAGGGGACGAGCAGTTCTTC.

This clone was observed a handful of times. The V and J genes are TRBV7-9 and TRBJ2-5; D might be TRBD1 (5 bases). The V end was cut by 4 bases, the J end by 4 bases, with 13 bases between. The V gene's germline CDR1 is SEHNR and CDR2 FQNEAQ (reference sequence). This CDR3 has 14 amino acids. CDR3 amino acids: CASSSQGNVETQYF. CDR3 in DNA: TGTGCCAGCAGCTCGCAGGGTAACGTAGAGACCCAGTACTTC.